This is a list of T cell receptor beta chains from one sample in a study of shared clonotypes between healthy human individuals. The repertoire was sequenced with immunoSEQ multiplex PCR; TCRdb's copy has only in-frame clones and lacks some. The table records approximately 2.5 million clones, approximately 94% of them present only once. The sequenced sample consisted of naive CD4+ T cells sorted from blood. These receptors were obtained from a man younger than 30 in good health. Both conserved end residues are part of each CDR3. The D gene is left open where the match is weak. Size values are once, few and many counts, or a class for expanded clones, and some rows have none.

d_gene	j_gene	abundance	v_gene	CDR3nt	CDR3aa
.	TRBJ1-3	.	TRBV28	TGTGCCAGCCGTGGTAACACCATATATTTT	CASRGNTIYF
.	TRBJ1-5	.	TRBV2	TGTGCCAGCAGACAACGAGATCAGCCCCAGCATTTT	CASRQRDQPQHF
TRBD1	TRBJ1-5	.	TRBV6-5	TGTGCCAGCAGCCAGGGGGCTTTTCAGCCCCAGCATTTT	CASSQGAFQPQHF
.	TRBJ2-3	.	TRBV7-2	TGTGCCAGCAGCCGAGGGGGGGTGGAAGATACGCAGTATTTT	CASSRGGVEDTQYF
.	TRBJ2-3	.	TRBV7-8	TGTGCCAGCAGCTCCCAAGTACGGGATACGCAGTATTTT	CASSSQVRDTQYF
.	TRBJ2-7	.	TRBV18	TGTGCCAGCTCCCGAGAGGGGGGTTCCTACGAGCAGTACTTC	CASSREGGSYEQYF
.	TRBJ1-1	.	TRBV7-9	TGTGCCAGCAGCTTAAAGGGGTGGGGAGTAGACACTGAAGCTTTCTTT	CASSLKGWGVDTEAFF
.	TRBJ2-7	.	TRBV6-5	TGTGCCAGCAGCCCGGACCGCTACGAGCAGTACTTC	CASSPDRYEQYF
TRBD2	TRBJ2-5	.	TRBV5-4	TGTGCCAGCAGCTCCTCCGGGGGGTGGGCGAGACAAGAGACCCAGTACTTC	CASSSSGGWARQETQYF
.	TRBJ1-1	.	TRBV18	TGTGCCAGCTCACCACAGGGGCTCGGCACTGAAGCTTTCTTT	CASSPQGLGTEAFF
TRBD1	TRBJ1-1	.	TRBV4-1	TGCGCCAGCAGCAAGGGACAGGGGGTGATGAACACTGAAGCTTTCTTT	CASSKGQGVMNTEAFF
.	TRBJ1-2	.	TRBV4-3	TGCGCCAGCAGCCAGGCAGCTAACTATGGCTACACCTTC	CASSQAANYGYTF
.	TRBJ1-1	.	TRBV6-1	TGTGCCAGCAGTGAGGGGACAATGAACACTGAAGCTTTCTTT	CASSEGTMNTEAFF
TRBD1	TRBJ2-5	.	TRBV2	TGTGCCAGCAGTGCCGGGACAGTGGGGACCCAGTACTTC	CASSAGTVGTQYF
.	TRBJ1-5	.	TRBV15	TGTGCCACCAGCAGAGAAAGTGCCCTGGTGTATAGCAATCAGCCCCAGCATTTT	CATSRESALVYSNQPQHF
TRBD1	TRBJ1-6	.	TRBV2	TGTGCCAGCTCCCAAGGACAGGGGGCTAGAAATTCACCCCTCCACTTT	CASSQGQGARNSPLHF
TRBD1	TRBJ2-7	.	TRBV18	TGTGCCAGCTCATCCATTTCCGGGACAGGGGCCTACGAGCAGTACTTC	CASSSISGTGAYEQYF
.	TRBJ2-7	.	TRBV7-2	TGTGCCAGCAGCTTAGGGGGCCCCTACGAGCAGTACTTC	CASSLGGPYEQYF
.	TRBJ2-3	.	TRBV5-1	TGCGCCACCTCCTTGGAGGGAGGGGGTGGCACAGATACGCAGTATTTT	CATSLEGGGGTDTQYF
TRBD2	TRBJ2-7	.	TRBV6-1	TGTGCCAGCAGTGGGGGACTAGCGGGACTCTACGAGCAGTACTTC	CASSGGLAGLYEQYF
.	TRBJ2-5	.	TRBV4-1	TGCGCCAGCAGCCAGGGCGGGGCCCCGCCGGAGACCCAGTACTTC	CASSQGGAPPETQYF
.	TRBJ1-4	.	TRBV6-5	TGTGCCAGCAGTTACGGGAGGGGGACTAATGAAAAACTGTTTTTT	CASSYGRGTNEKLFF
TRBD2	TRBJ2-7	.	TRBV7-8	TGTGCCAGCAGCGTCTCGGGAGGGGGCTCCTACGAGCAGTACTTC	CASSVSGGGSYEQYF
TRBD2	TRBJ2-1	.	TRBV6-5	TGTGCCAGCAGTTACGCGGCGGGAGTCAATGAGCAGTTCTTC	CASSYAAGVNEQFF
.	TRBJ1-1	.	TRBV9	TGTGCCAGCAGCTGGGATTCGAACACTGAAGCTTTCTTT	CASSWDSNTEAFF
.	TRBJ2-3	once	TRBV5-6	TGTGCCAGCAGCTCAGGCCGGGCTAGCACAGATACGCAGTATTTT	CASSSGRASTDTQYF
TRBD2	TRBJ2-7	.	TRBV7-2	TGTGCCAGCAGCCAGCAGGGACTATACCTTTACGAGCAGTACTTC	CASSQQGLYLYEQYF
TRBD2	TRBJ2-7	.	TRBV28	TGTGCCAGCAGTCAATCTAGCGGGGGGACATACGAGCAGTACTTC	CASSQSSGGTYEQYF
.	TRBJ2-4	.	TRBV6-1	TGTGCCAGCAGTGAAGCGGGCGAACAGGGCAAGAGGAACATTCAGTACTTC	CASSEAGEQGKRNIQYF
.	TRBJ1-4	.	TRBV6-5	TGTGCCAGCAGTTACTCTGGAGGGTCGAGTAGAAAACTGTTTTTT	CASSYSGGSSRKLFF
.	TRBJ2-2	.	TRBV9	TGTGCCAGCAGCGGGGGTGTGGGCACCGGGGAGCTGTTTTTT	CASSGGVGTGELFF